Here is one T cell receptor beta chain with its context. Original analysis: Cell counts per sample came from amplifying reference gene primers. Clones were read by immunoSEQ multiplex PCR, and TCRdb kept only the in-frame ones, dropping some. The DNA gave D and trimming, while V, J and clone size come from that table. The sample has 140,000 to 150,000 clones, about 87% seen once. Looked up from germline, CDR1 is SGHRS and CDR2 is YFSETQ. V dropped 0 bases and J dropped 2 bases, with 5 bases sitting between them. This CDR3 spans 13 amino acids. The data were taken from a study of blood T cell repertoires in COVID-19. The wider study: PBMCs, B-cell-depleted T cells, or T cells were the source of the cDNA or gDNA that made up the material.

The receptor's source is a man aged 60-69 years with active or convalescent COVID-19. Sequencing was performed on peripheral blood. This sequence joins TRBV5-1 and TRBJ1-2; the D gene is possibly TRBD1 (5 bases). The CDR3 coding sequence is TGCGCCAGCAGCTTGGGACAGAACTATGGCTACACCTTC. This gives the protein CASSLGQNYGYTF. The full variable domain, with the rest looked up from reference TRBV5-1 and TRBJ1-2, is KAGVTQTPRYLIKTRGQQVTLSCSPISGHRSVSWYQQTPGQGLQFLFEYFSETQRNKGNFPGRFSGRQFSNSRSEMNVSTLELGDSALYLCASSLGQNYGYTFGSGTRLTVV.